Listed here is a single T cell receptor beta chain. Its antigen is as yet unknown. Germline-derived CDR1 and CDR2 are MGHRA and YSYEKL. Trimming removed 4 bases at V and 3 bases at J, with 13 bases between. This CDR3 is built from 14 residues. This record belongs to a study of cytomegalovirus exposure and HLA in healthy donors. 13 Jbeta primers and 60 Vbeta primers were used for the PCR. The protocol was immunoSEQ multiplex PCR, while the TCRdb copy is restricted to in-frame clones and leaves out a portion. The sample lists 95,000 to 100,000 clones, about 75% occurring once. Study-level results: What was likely a sequencing artifact was a cluster of highly shared sequence variants. When a later analysis was performed, an Asian-associated ancestry cluster reportedly had fewer N-insertions than the roughly 730-donor mean. A later analysis reported that several of the most significant clusters appeared to be linked to common viral pathogens, among them Epstein-Barr virus. It was reported that the classifier diagnosed cytomegalovirus status with high specificity and sensitivity in both the original and validation cohorts.

This chain joins TRBV4-1 and TRBJ2-7; the D gene is possibly TRBD2 (7 bases). The sample taken for sequencing was PBMCs. This receptor was taken from a man aged 45-60 years in good health and CMV-seronegative. The CDR3 region has the DNA TGCGCCAGCAGCCCGAAGGGGGGGAACTACGAGCAGTACTTC. Translated: CASSPKGGNYEQYF.